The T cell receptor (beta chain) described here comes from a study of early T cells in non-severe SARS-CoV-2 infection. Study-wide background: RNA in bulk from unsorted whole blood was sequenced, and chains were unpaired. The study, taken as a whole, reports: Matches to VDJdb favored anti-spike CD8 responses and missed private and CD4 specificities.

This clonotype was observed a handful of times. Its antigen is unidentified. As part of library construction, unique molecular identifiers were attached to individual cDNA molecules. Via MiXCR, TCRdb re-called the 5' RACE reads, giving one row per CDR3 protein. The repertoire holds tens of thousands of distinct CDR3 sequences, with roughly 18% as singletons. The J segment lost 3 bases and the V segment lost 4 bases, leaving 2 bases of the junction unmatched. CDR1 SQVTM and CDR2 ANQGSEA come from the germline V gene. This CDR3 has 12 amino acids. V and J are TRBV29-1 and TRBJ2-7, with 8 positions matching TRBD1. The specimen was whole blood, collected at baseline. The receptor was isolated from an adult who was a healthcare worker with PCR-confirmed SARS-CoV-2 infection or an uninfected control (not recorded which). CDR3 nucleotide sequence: TGCAGCGTTGGGACAGGGTTCTACGAGCAGTACTTC. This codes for CSVGTGFYEQYF.